The 12 T cell receptor beta chains reported below all come from one sample, sequenced in a study of cytomegalovirus exposure and HLA in healthy donors. The PCR was carried out with 60 Vbeta primers and 13 Jbeta primers. TCRdb's copy holds only in-frame clones and misses some; the assay was immunoSEQ multiplex PCR. The sample lists about 88,000 clones; 70% to 90% were seen once. Sequencing was carried out using PBMCs. Receptor source: a man between 18 and 29 years old in good health and CMV-seronegative.

This clone was observed a single time. V and J are TRBV19 and TRBJ2-2, with D perhaps TRBD1 (6 bases). V shed 7 bases and J shed 2 bases, with 11 bases lying between them. Germline loops: CDR1 LNHDA, CDR2 SQIVND (reference sequence). The CDR3 is made up of 14 amino acids. The CDR3 DNA sequence: TGTGCCAGTACCTGGGGGCAAAACACCGGGGAGCTGTTTTTT. This gives the protein CASTWGQNTGELFF.

V gene TRBV23-1 combines with J gene TRBJ2-7, with TRBD1 matching 9 bases. TRBV23-1 is given ORF status, its function remaining uncertain. With 2 bases clipped from V and 7 bases from J, the junction kept 12 bases outside the gene matches. CDR3 length equals 16 residues. This chain's CDR3 is CASSQNCRDRVREQYF. CDR3 sequence (DNA): TGCGCCAGCAGTCAAAACTGTCGGGACAGGGTTCGGGAGCAGTACTTC.

The chain joins TRBV28 to TRBJ2-1; possibly TRBD1 for D (6 bases). Trimming removed 0 bases at V and 0 bases at J, with 12 bases between. CDR3 length: 17 amino acids. Germline lookup yields CDR1 MDHEN and CDR2 SYDVKM. As DNA, the CDR3 is TGTGCCAGCAGTTTATGGAACAGGGAAAGCTCCTACAATGAGCAGTTCTTC. It yields the protein CASSLWNRESSYNEQFF. The whole variable domain, filled in from reference TRBV28 and TRBJ2-1, reads DVKVTQSSRYLVKRTGEKVFLECVQDMDHENMFWYRQDPGLGLRLIYFSYDVKMKEKGDIPEGYSVSREKKERFSLILESASTNQTSMYLCASSLWNRESSYNEQFFGPGTRLTVL.

The gene calls are TRBV5-4 and TRBJ2-2; 9 nucleotides line up with TRBD2. Germline CDR1 and CDR2: SGHNT and YYREEE (reference sequence). This CDR3 contains 16 residues. With 2 bases clipped from V and 6 bases from J, the junction kept 8 bases outside the gene matches. The CDR3 region has the DNA TGTGCCAGCAGCTTCGCCCTAGCGGGAAGGGCCGGGGAGCTGTTTTTT. The encoded protein is CASSFALAGRAGELFF.

V gene TRBV6-5 combines with J gene TRBJ1-5, with 7 bases fitting TRBD1. Losses at the gene ends were 6 bases for V and 7 bases for J; bases not matched to a gene: 9. The CDR3 has 14 amino acids. Germline V CDR1 and CDR2: MNHEY, SVGAGI. DNA of the CDR3: TGTGCCAGCAGCCCGGGCCAGGGGGGACAGCCCCAGCATTTT. It yields the protein CASSPGQGGQPQHF.

V is TRBV6-5 and J is TRBJ1-1, with TRBD1 matching 7 bases. The CDR3 has 12 amino acids. With V trimmed by 6 bases and J by 6 bases, 4 bases remained unmatched. CDR1 is MNHEY, CDR2 SVGAGI, per germline. For the CDR3, the DNA is TGTGCCAGCAGAGGGGGCTCCCCTGAAGCTTTCTTT. This translates into CASRGGSPEAFF.

The rearrangement links TRBV4-1 to TRBJ2-1, with 7 bases matching TRBD1. Germline V gene lookup returns CDR1 MGHRA and CDR2 YSYEKL. There are 15 residues in the CDR3. After removal of 2 bases from V and 2 bases from J, the junction contained 3 bases not matched to a gene. CDR3 region: CASSQSGTAYNEQFF. The CDR3, as DNA: TGCGCCAGCAGCCAATCAGGGACAGCCTACAATGAGCAGTTCTTC.

The chain has TRBV6-1 and TRBJ1-3; D gene unclear. Trimming left V 2 bases short and J 4 bases short, with 12 bases between. The CDR3 runs 15 residues. Germline CDR1 is MNHNS and CDR2 is SASEGT. The CDR3 DNA sequence: TGTGCCAGCAGTGAATTGGGAGTTCCAGGAAACACCATATATTTT. Encoded protein: CASSELGVPGNTIYF.

V and J are TRBV19 and TRBJ2-5; a possible D gene is TRBD2 (7 bases). The germline V gene has CDR1 LNHDA and CDR2 SQIVND (reference sequence). CDR3 size: 17 residues. The V end lost 2 bases, the J end lost 4 bases, and 20 bases lay between the germline ends. This CDR3 is CASSISWGGGKGETQYF. CDR3 DNA: TGTGCCAGTAGTATATCTTGGGGGGGCGGGAAAGGAGAGACCCAGTACTTC.

V is TRBV7-2 and J is TRBJ2-7; TRBD2 matches at 12 bases. V lost 6 bases to trimming and J lost 2 bases; unmatched junction nucleotides: 5. CDR1 and CDR2 from the germline V gene are SGHTA and FQGNSA. The CDR3 extends over 15 amino acids. The CDR3 coding sequence is TGTGCCAGCAGTTATCGACTAGCGGGAGCCTACGAGCAGTACTTC. This sequence encodes CASSYRLAGAYEQYF.

The chain recombines TRBV28 with TRBJ2-3; D remains unclear. Looked up from germline, CDR1 is MDHEN and CDR2 is SYDVKM. The CDR3 extends over 12 amino acids. Trimming removed 6 bases at V and 2 bases at J, with 6 bases between. The DNA for the CDR3 is TGTGCCAGCAGCCTATACACAGATACGCAGTATTTT. It codes for CASSLYTDTQYF.

The rearrangement links TRBV6-4 to TRBJ2-1; 14 bases are a match to TRBD2. Germline V gene lookup returns CDR1 MRHNA and CDR2 SNTAGT. V shed 8 bases, J shed 8 bases, and the junction held 5 bases outside the gene matches. This CDR3 has 14 amino acids. CDR3: CASATSGRAHEQFF. In nucleotides, the CDR3 is TGTGCCAGCGCGACTAGCGGGAGGGCCCATGAGCAGTTCTTC.